A selection of T cell receptor beta chains follows, all from one sample in a study of beta chain features in type 1 diabetes. Data came from immunoSEQ multiplex PCR; TCRdb stores just in-frame clones and leaves some out. Among 310,000 or so clones listed, under 8.5% were seen once. Sample: central memory CD4+ T cells from blood. These receptors all come from a woman under 30 in good health. The CDR3 runs from the conserved cysteine through the conserved F or W. D genes are given only for firm matches. Expanded clones get a size class; other rows say once, few or many, or leave the size out.

abundance	v_gene	j_gene	d_gene	CDR3nt	CDR3aa
NA	TRBV9	TRBJ2-1	TRBD2	TGTGCCAGCAGCGTAGCCTCGTCTAGCGGGTACAATGAGCAGTTCTTC	CASSVASSSGYNEQFF
NA	TRBV7-2	TRBJ2-5	NA	TGTGCCAGCAGATACAGCCAAGAGACCCAGTACTTC	CASRYSQETQYF
few	TRBV18	TRBJ2-5	NA	TGTGCCAGCTCACCACCGCCCACGACAAGGTACCAAGAGACCCAGTACTTC	CASSPPPTTRYQETQYF
NA	TRBV4-1	TRBJ1-5	NA	TGCGCCAGCAGCCAAGGTACAGGGTCTAGGCAGCCCCAGCATTTT	CASSQGTGSRQPQHF
NA	TRBV29-1	TRBJ2-5	TRBD2	TGCAGCGCCACTGGGACTACAATCCAAGAGACCCAGTACTTC	CSATGTTIQETQYF
few	TRBV7-9	TRBJ2-5	NA	TGTGCCAGCAGCTTAAGAGCAGGTCTGCGGGAGACCCAGTACTTC	CASSLRAGLRETQYF
few	TRBV5-1	TRBJ2-1	NA	TGCGCCAGCAGCTTGGAGGAGAATGAGCAGTTCTTC	CASSLEENEQFF
few	TRBV7-2	TRBJ1-2	NA	TGTGCCAGCAGCTGGCGAGAAAGGGGCGGCTACACCTTC	CASSWRERGGYTF
few	TRBV27	TRBJ2-3	NA	TGTGCCAGCAGTAAGGGGGGCAGGACAGATACGCAGTATTTT	CASSKGGRTDTQYF
few	TRBV7-8	TRBJ2-7	TRBD2	TGTGCCAGCAGCTTCGGACTAGCGGGCGGCTACGAGCAGTACTTC	CASSFGLAGGYEQYF
NA	TRBV7-2	TRBJ2-5	NA	TGTGCCAGCAGCTTCAATTGGGGGCAAGAGACCCAGTACTTC	CASSFNWGQETQYF
NA	TRBV6-6	TRBJ2-7	TRBD2	TGTGCCAGCAGCCCAGTGTTTAGCGGGAGCTACGAGCAGTACTTC	CASSPVFSGSYEQYF
few	TRBV7-2	TRBJ2-1	TRBD2	TGTGCCAGCATGCGGATAGCGGGAGGCGGTAATGAGCAGTTCTTC	CASMRIAGGGNEQFF
many	TRBV28	TRBJ2-6	NA	TGTGCCAGCATGGGACACGGCTCTGGGGCCAACGTCCTGACTTTC	CASMGHGSGANVLTF
NA	TRBV7-2	TRBJ2-7	TRBD2	TGTGCCAGCAGCCTTAGAACTAGCGGGAGCTCCTACGAGCAGTACTTC	CASSLRTSGSSYEQYF
NA	TRBV7-2	TRBJ2-1	TRBD2	TGTGCCAGCAGTTCCCTAGCGGGGTTGGCGTCCGAGCAGTTCTTC	CASSSLAGLASEQFF
NA	TRBV18	TRBJ2-7	TRBD1	TGTGCCAGCTCCCTGCGACAGGGCGAAGGCTACGAGCAGTACTTC	CASSLRQGEGYEQYF
few	TRBV5-4	TRBJ2-7	TRBD2	TGTGCCAGCAGCGCAGCGGGAGGGCCGGGGGAGCAGTACTTC	CASSAAGGPGEQYF
NA	TRBV29-1	TRBJ2-2	NA	TGCAGCGTTGATAACACTTTTACCGGGGAGCTGTTTTTT	CSVDNTFTGELFF
NA	TRBV7-9	TRBJ1-1	NA	TGTGCCAGCTCTGGTTCCTCCGTGAGGTACACTGAAGCTTTCTTT	CASSGSSVRYTEAFF